The 29 T cell receptor beta chains below all came from one sample that was sequenced in a study of T cells in Graves' hyperthyroidism and ophthalmopathy. Amplification yielded TCR beta CDR3 regions, with RNA transcripts as the source. TCR CDR3 underwent first-round RT-PCR with the HTBI primer set. TCRdb independently ran MiXCR on the multiplex PCR reads; one entry per CDR3 protein. The table shows hundreds of thousands of distinct CDR3 sequences, with around 39% occurring only once. Sequenced material: blood. These TCRs come from a man aged 18 to 30 with Graves' hyperthyroidism.

This clonotype has ten or more counts. The chain is built from TRBV7-9 and TRBJ1-2; D uncertain. In germline, CDR1 is SEHNR, CDR2 FQNEAQ (reference sequence). The length of the CDR3 is 15 residues. V lost 1 base and J lost 2, with 11 bases in between. CDR3 protein: CASSLDDGLNYGYTF. CDR3 bases: TGTGCCAGCAGCTTAGACGACGGCCTAAACTATGGCTACACCTTC.

V usage is TRBV7-2 and J usage is TRBJ2-7; 12 nucleotides match TRBD1. V was pared by 8 bases and J by 6 bases, with 11 bases of the junction left unmatched. CDR1 and CDR2 (germline): SGHTA, FQGNSA. This CDR3 comprises 15 residues. DNA of the CDR3: TGTGCCAGCTCAACGACCGGGACAGGGGGCCTCGAGCAGTACTTC. It is translated as CASSTTGTGGLEQYF.

This clonotype was recorded many times. The chain uses TRBV6-5 and TRBJ1-2; maybe TRBD1 (6 bases). V was cut by 4 bases and J by 0 bases, with 12 bases left in between. The germline CDR1 and CDR2 sequences are MNHEY and SVGAGI. The CDR3 sequence is 15 residues long. CDR3 sequence: CASSSEDSANYGYTF. As DNA, the CDR3 is TGTGCCAGCAGTTCCGAGGACAGCGCTAACTATGGCTACACCTTC.

The J gene is TRBJ2-7, the V gene TRBV29-1; a weak D match, TRBD1 (5 bases). Between the trimmed V and J ends, which lost 0 bases and 1 base, there was a span of 13 bases. In germline, CDR1 is SQVTM, CDR2 ANQGSEA. The CDR3 sequence is 15 residues long. The CDR3 coding sequence is TGCAGCGTTGAAGATACACTTCCAGGGTCCTACGAGCAGTACTTC. The encoded protein is CSVEDTLPGSYEQYF.

V is TRBV7-2 and J is TRBJ2-6; no reliable D call. The CDR3 is 20 residues long. V lost 7 bases to trimming and J lost 4 bases, with 29 bases between them. Germline V gene data show CDR1 as SGHTA and CDR2 as FQGNSA. Written as DNA, the CDR3 is TGTGCCAGCACCATCTCATTTCGAGGCACCCGTCTGAGGGGGGCCAACGTCCTGACTTTC. Residues: CASTISFRGTRLRGANVLTF. The whole variable domain, remainder taken from reference TRBV7-2 and TRBJ2-6, is GAGVSQSPSNKVTEKGKDVELRCDPISGHTALYWYRQSLGQGLEFLIYFQGNSAPDKSGLPSDRFSAERTGGSVSTLTIQRTQQEDSAVYLCASTISFRGTRLRGANVLTFGAGSRLTVL.

This chain links TRBV20-1 with TRBJ2-7; 7 bases align to TRBD1. Germline V gene sequence: CDR1 DFQATT, CDR2 SNEGSKA (reference sequence). CDR3 size: 14 residues. The CDR3 bases are TGCAGCGTTGAAGGCACAGGGGATCCCTACGAGCAGTACTTC. Translation gives CSVEGTGDPYEQYF.

The rearrangement joins TRBV29-1 to TRBJ2-7; the D gene is possibly TRBD2 (5 bases). Germline V gene data show CDR1 as SQVTM and CDR2 as ANQGSEA. Trimming pared 8 bases from V and 5 bases from J, leaving 19 bases between. The CDR3 has 13 residues. The CDR3 protein is CSSLEPSLDEQYF. The CDR3 bases are TGCAGCAGCTTGGAGCCTAGCCTCGACGAGCAGTACTTC.

The table lists this clonotype with many counts. The chain couples TRBV29-1 to TRBJ1-1; no firm D call. This CDR3 region has 9 residues. V was pared by 4 bases and J by 10 bases, with 7 bases between. Germline CDR1 is SQVTM and CDR2 is ANQGSEA. CDR3 sequence reads: CSVGPGAFF. The CDR3 DNA is TGCAGCGTTGGTCCGGGAGCTTTCTTT.

At least ten counts were recorded for this clonotype. The V gene is TRBV29-1, the J gene TRBJ1-1; 11 bases align to TRBD1. Trimming cost V 7 bases and J 1 base; bases outside gene matches: 8. CDR1 and CDR2 from the germline V gene are SQVTM and ANQGSEA. The CDR3 runs to 15 residues. The CDR3 coding sequence is TGCAGCGCTGGGGACAGGGGGATGGGGAACACTGAAGCTTTCTTT. It yields the protein CSAGDRGMGNTEAFF.

Note on this clonotype: This sequence may be a read error, since a much larger clone differs from it by one base. This chain connects TRBV6-6 to TRBJ1-1; D uncertain. The germline gives CDR1 MNHNY, CDR2 SVGAGI (reference sequence). CDR3 length: 13 amino acids. CDR3 nucleotide sequence: TGCGCCAGCAGTAAGAGGGTCGGCACTGAAGCTTTCTTT. It is translated as CASSKRVGTEAFF.

In DNA form, the CDR3 reads TGCGCCAGCAAGCCTATATTACAGGGGAATGAAGCTTTCTTT. Translated: CASKPILQGNEAFF. The J gene is TRBJ1-1, the V gene TRBV5-1; 7 nucleotides line up with TRBD1. The CDR3 runs to 14 residues. Germline lookup yields CDR1 SGHRS and CDR2 YFSETQ. With V trimmed by 6 bases and J by 7 bases, 12 bases remained unmatched.

Points on this clonotype: The CDR3 end shows no conserved phenylalanine or tryptophan, and so a read error is likely. The chain links TRBV5-1 to TRBJ1-1, with 7 nucleotides matching TRBD1. Germline loops: CDR1 SGHRS, CDR2 YFSETQ. The trim removed 4 bases at V and 0 bases at J, leaving 3 bases unmatched. The CDR3 has 14 amino acids. CDR3 region: CASSEGTVNTEAFL. The CDR3 coding sequence is TGCGCCAGCAGCGAAGGGACAGTGAACACTGAAGCTTTCCTT.

This clonotype has a count of ten or more. V is TRBV11-2 and J is TRBJ2-7; tentative D call: TRBD2 (6 bases). The CDR3 has 14 residues. The germline V gene encodes CDR1 SGHAT and CDR2 FQNNGV. Trimming left V 6 bases short and J 3 bases short, with 15 bases between. CDR3 bases: TGTGCCAGCAGTCCAGTCCGGGGACTCTACGAGCAGTACTTC. Protein product: CASSPVRGLYEQYF.

There are a few counts of this clonotype. The J gene is TRBJ1-5, the V gene TRBV6-5, with 9 bases that match TRBD1. The CDR3 extends over 14 amino acids. V lost 6 bases, J lost 6 bases, and 6 bases stayed unmatched. Germline assignment: CDR1 MNHEY and CDR2 SVGAGI. In nucleotides, the CDR3 is TGTGCCAGCAGGCCGGGACAGGGTCGTCAGCCCCAGCATTTT. The encoded protein is CASRPGQGRQPQHF.

Remarks on this clonotype: The germline gene is not matched at one end of the junction; a read error may be the cause. The V gene is TRBV2, the J gene TRBJ1-1; D call uncertain. The CDR3 loop spans 11 amino acids. Germline CDR1 is SNHLY and CDR2 is FYNNEI. CDR3 in DNA: TGTGCCAGGGTTACGAACGCTGAAGCCTTCTTT. It yields the protein CARVTNAEAFF.

This clonotype was counted a single time. The chain joins TRBV11-2 to TRBJ2-3, with D possibly TRBD2 on 5 matching bases. The CDR3 runs to 16 residues. Germline V CDR1 and CDR2: SGHAT, FQNNGV. Trimming cost V 5 bases and J 0 bases, with 15 bases left between them. The CDR3 bases are TGTGCCAGCAGCCCCAACGGCGGCGGGAGCACAGATACGCAGTATTTT. As protein: CASSPNGGGSTDTQYF. Using reference TRBV11-2 and TRBJ2-3 for the parts outside the CDR3, the full variable domain is EAGVAQSPRYKIIEKRQSVAFWCNPISGHATLYWYQQILGQGPKLLIQFQNNGVVDDSQLPKDRFSAERLKGVDSTLKIQPAKLEDSAVYLCASSPNGGGSTDTQYFGPGTRLTVL.

This clonotype came up many times. V gene TRBV2 combines with J gene TRBJ1-4; D is undetermined. V lost 2 bases, J lost 5 bases, and 0 bases lay in between. CDR3 length: 11 residues. CDR1 and CDR2 (germline): SNHLY, FYNNEI. The CDR3 DNA reads TGTGCCAGCAGTGAAAATGAAAAACTGTTTTTT. It codes for CASSENEKLFF.

The chain has TRBV29-1 and TRBJ1-5, with 9 bases matching TRBD1. The V gene's germline CDR1 is SQVTM and CDR2 ANQGSEA. V was pared by 6 bases and J by 6 bases, with 15 bases of the junction left unmatched. CDR3 length equals 16 residues. The CDR3 here is CSVATTGGVGTQPQHF. The CDR3 nucleotides are TGCAGCGTGGCCACTACAGGGGGCGTAGGAACTCAGCCCCAGCATTTT.

This clonotype came up a few times. This rearrangement joins TRBV12-3 or TRBV12-4 to TRBJ2-7; no clear D. The CDR3 is 13 residues long. V dropped 5 bases and J dropped 6 bases, with 14 bases sitting between them. CDR3 in amino acids: CASSPWAVGEQYF. The CDR3 coding sequence is TGTGCCAGCAGTCCCTGGGCTGTAGGCGAGCAGTACTTC.

V usage is TRBV7-2 and J usage is TRBJ2-2; D gene ambiguous. Deletions cut 5 bases from V and 4 bases from J, with 11 bases between. The CDR3 consists of 14 residues. Germline V gives CDR1 SGHTA, CDR2 FQGNSA. DNA for the CDR3: TGTGCCAGCAGCCCTCAGTGGGCCACCGGGGAGCTGTTTTTT. Translating gives CASSPQWATGELFF.

This clonotype was counted a few times. The chain links TRBV7-9 to TRBJ1-6; D not certain. CDR1 is SEHNR, CDR2 FQNEAQ, per germline (reference sequence). CDR3 size: 17 residues. Trimming pared 6 bases from V and 9 bases from J, leaving 24 bases between. The CDR3 here is CASRPPGNLAMVSPLHF. For the CDR3, the DNA is TGTGCCAGCAGACCTCCCGGGAACCTGGCAATGGTTTCACCCCTCCACTTT.

This clonotype was recorded many times. V usage is TRBV15 and J usage is TRBJ2-5; D may be TRBD2 (6 bases). Looked up from germline, CDR1 is LNHNV and CDR2 is YYDKDF (reference sequence). The V and J ends lost 0 bases and 0 bases respectively, with 8 bases between them. This CDR3 region has 15 residues. This CDR3 reads CATSRDAGYQETQYF. DNA for the CDR3: TGTGCCACCAGCAGAGATGCGGGGTACCAAGAGACCCAGTACTTC.

The chain has TRBV5-1 and TRBJ2-7; D call uncertain. Germline V gene lookup returns CDR1 SGHRS and CDR2 YFSETQ. This CDR3 is built from 16 residues. V gave up 0 bases and J gave up 2 bases, with 15 bases separating them. The CDR3 coding sequence is TGCGCCAGCAGCTTGGGCGGTGGCCTAGAGGCCTACGAGCAGTACTTC. Translated: CASSLGGGLEAYEQYF.

For this clonotype: The final CDR3 position lacks the conserved phenylalanine or tryptophan, pointing to a likely read error. This rearrangement joins TRBV7-9 to TRBJ1-5; D remains ambiguous. Germline CDR1 and CDR2: SEHNR and FQNEAQ (reference sequence). The CDR3 is 12 residues long. V shed 4 bases and J shed 7 bases, with 8 bases lying between them. CDR3 nucleotide sequence: TGTGCCAGCAGCTACGAGGGACAGCCCCAGCATCTT. Translated: CASSYEGQPQHL.

The chain joins TRBV2 to TRBJ2-7; the match to TRBD2 covers 13 bases. V gave up 8 bases and J gave up 7 bases; unmatched junction bases: 20. The CDR3 consists of 18 residues. Germline CDR1 and CDR2: SNHLY and FYNNEI. Here the CDR3 reads CASGGTGTSGKSSGEQYF. As DNA, the CDR3 is TGTGCCAGCGGTGGGACCGGGACTAGCGGGAAATCCTCCGGGGAGCAGTACTTC.

Turning to this clonotype: Just one base apart from a much larger clone, this may be a read error. The rearrangement uses TRBV7-2 and TRBJ1-3; no clear D. In germline, CDR1 is SGHTA, CDR2 FQGNSA. CDR3 length equals 13 residues. The CDR3 bases are TGTGCCAGCAGCTCAGACCAAGGAAACACCACATATTTT. This encodes CASSSDQGNTTYF.

For this clonotype: At one boundary the junction diverges from the germline segment, which might be a read error. CDR3 DNA: TGCGCCAGCAGTGGACAGATCAATCAGCCCCGACATTTT. Protein product: CASSGQINQPRHF. This sequence joins TRBV25-1 and TRBJ1-5; D is possibly TRBD1 (6 bases). CDR1 and CDR2 (germline): MGHDK, SYGVNS. This CDR3 comprises 13 residues.

The sample holds a few counts of this clonotype. The chain is built from TRBV12-3 or TRBV12-4 and TRBJ2-6; 8 bases align to TRBD1. CDR3 length: 18 amino acids. The V segment lost 8 bases and the J segment 2 bases; nucleotides outside the gene matches: 14. The CDR3 loop reads CASSPGQGGGTGANVLTF. Here the CDR3 DNA reads TGTGCCAGCTCACCCGGACAGGGTGGGGGGACTGGGGCCAACGTCCTGACTTTC.

Many counts were recorded for this clonotype. V and J are TRBV4-2 and TRBJ1-5; D is uncertain. The CDR3 sequence is 14 residues long. The germline V and J ends were trimmed by 1 base and 4 bases, with 8 bases remaining between them. The V gene's germline CDR1 is LGHNA and CDR2 YNFKEQ. DNA of the CDR3: TGTGCCAGCAGCCAAGTATCCGGGAATCAGCCCCAGCATTTT. Translation gives CASSQVSGNQPQHF.